This entry lists 8 T cell receptor beta chains sequenced from one sample in a study of CD8 T cells in Susac syndrome. Random hexamers were used to reverse transcribe an amount of about 0.5 to 1 ug RNA. TCRdb re-called the immunoSEQ multiplex PCR reads through MiXCR, storing one row per CDR3 protein. The sample includes roughly 130,000 distinct CDR3 sequences, roughly 94% of them seen just once. The specimen sequenced was CD4+ T cells from PBMCs. The receptors here all came from a human donor with multiple sclerosis.

The V gene is TRBV6-6, the J gene TRBJ2-7; either TRBD1 or TRBD2 may supply D (5 bases each). The CDR3 sequence is 12 residues long. With 5 bases removed from V and 7 bases from J, the gap between germline ends came to 12 bases. Germline V CDR1 and CDR2: MNHNY, SVGAGI (reference sequence). CDR3: CASSGTSGEQYF. CDR3 sequence (DNA): TGTGCCAGCAGTGGGACCTCGGGGGAGCAGTACTTC.

This chain joins TRBV19 and TRBJ1-1; D unresolved. Trimming left V 3 bases short and J 2 bases short, with 13 bases between. CDR1 is LNHDA, CDR2 SQIVND, per germline (reference sequence). This CDR3 spans 15 amino acids. CDR3 in DNA: TGTGCCAGTAGTATGCACATCTCCACCAACACTGAAGCTTTCTTT. Translating gives CASSMHISTNTEAFF. Combining the CDR3 with reference TRBV19 and TRBJ1-1 gives the whole variable domain DGGITQSPKYLFRKEGQNVTLSCEQNLNHDAMYWYRQDPGQGLRLIYYSQIVNDFQKGDIAEGYSVSREKKESFPLTVTSAQKNPTAFYLCASSMHISTNTEAFFGQGTRLTVV.

The table lists this clonotype with a count of one. The chain couples TRBV6-4 to TRBJ2-1, with D perhaps matching TRBD2 (5 bases). The CDR3 is made up of 10 amino acids. Germline V gene sequence: CDR1 MRHNA, CDR2 SNTAGT. V was clipped by 9 bases and J by 9 bases, with 9 bases between them. The CDR3 spells CARNAGEQFF. The DNA of the CDR3 is TGTGCCAGGAATGCGGGTGAGCAGTTCTTC.

This clonotype was recorded only once. The genes are TRBV20-1 and TRBJ1-2, with no clear D. This CDR3 region has 11 residues. Germline values: CDR1 DFQATT, CDR2 SNEGSKA (reference sequence). V was pared by 2 bases and J by 6 bases, with 7 bases between. CDR3 loop: CSARNGNGYTF. The CDR3 nucleotides read TGCAGTGCTAGAAACGGGAATGGCTACACCTTC.

The J gene is TRBJ2-1, the V gene TRBV6-2 or TRBV6-3; D may be TRBD1 (6 bases). The CDR3 totals 15 residues. Between the trimmed V and J ends, which lost 4 bases and 7 bases, there was a span of 17 bases. CDR1 is MNHEY, CDR2 SVGEGT, per germline. The CDR3 DNA is TGTGCCAGCAGTTTACCCGGGACATCGCAGAATGAGCAGTTCTTC. Amino acids: CASSLPGTSQNEQFF.

This sequence joins TRBV2 and TRBJ2-5, with 9 bases that match TRBD2. The CDR3 has 14 amino acids. The V gene end was trimmed by 6 bases and the J gene end by 5 bases; junction bases not matched to a gene: 7. CDR1 and CDR2 (germline): SNHLY, FYNNEI. CDR3: CASRIGTSLETQYF. DNA of the CDR3: TGTGCCAGCAGGATTGGGACTAGCTTGGAGACCCAGTACTTC.

The CDR3, as DNA: TGCAGCGTTCAGATGGGGGGAGATGGGAATTCACCCCTCCACTTT. Protein sequence: CSVQMGGDGNSPLHF. The J gene is TRBJ1-6, the V gene TRBV29-1, with a weak D call TRBD1 (5 bases). Trimming pared 5 bases from V and 7 bases from J, leaving 18 bases between. The CDR3 is made up of 15 amino acids. In germline, CDR1 is SQVTM, CDR2 ANQGSEA.

V is TRBV2 and J is TRBJ1-5; 7 positions agree with TRBD1. Germline CDR1 and CDR2: SNHLY and FYNNEI. The J segment lost 5 bases and the V segment lost 5 bases, leaving 3 bases of the junction unmatched. CDR3 size: 13 residues. The DNA for the CDR3 is TGTGCCAGCAGTATCCAGGGGGATCAGCCCCAGCATTTT. As protein: CASSIQGDQPQHF.